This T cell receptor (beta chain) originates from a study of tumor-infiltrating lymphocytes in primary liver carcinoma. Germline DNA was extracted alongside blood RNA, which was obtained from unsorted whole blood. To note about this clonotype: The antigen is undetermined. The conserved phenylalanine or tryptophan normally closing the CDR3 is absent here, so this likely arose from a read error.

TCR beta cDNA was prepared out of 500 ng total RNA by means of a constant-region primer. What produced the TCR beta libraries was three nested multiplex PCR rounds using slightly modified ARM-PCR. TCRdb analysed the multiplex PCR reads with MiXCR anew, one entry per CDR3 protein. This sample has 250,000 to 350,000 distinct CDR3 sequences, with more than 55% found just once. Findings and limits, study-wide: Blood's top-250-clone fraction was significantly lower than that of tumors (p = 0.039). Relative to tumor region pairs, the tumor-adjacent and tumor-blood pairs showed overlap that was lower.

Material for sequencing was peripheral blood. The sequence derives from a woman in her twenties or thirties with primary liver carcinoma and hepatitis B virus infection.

Here the CDR3 reads CASSSSQRAREAQYL. As DNA, the CDR3 is TGTGCCAGCAGCTCGTCTCAGCGGGCCAGGGAGGCCCAGTACCTC. This chain links TRBV7-8 with TRBJ2-5; D may be TRBD2 (6 bases). V was shortened by 4 bases and J by 9 bases, with 21 bases between the two germline ends. There are 15 residues in the CDR3. Germline V gene lookup returns CDR1 SGHVS and CDR2 FQNEAQ.